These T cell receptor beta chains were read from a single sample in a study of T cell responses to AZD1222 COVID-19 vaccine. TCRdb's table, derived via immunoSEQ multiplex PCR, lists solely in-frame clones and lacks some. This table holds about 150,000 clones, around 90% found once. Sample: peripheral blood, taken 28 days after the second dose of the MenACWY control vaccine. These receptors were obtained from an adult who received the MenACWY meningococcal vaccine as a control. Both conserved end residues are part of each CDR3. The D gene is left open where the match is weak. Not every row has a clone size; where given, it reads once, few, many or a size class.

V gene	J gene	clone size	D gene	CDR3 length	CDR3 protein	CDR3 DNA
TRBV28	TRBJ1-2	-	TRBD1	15	CASSTLRGAGYGYTF	TGTGCCAGCAGTACCCTCAGGGGGGCCGGCTATGGCTACACCTTC
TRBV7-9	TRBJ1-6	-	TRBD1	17	CASSPTGNVAYNSPLHF	TGTGCCAGCAGCCCGACAGGGAACGTAGCCTATAATTCACCCCTCCACTTT
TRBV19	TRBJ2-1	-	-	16	CASSKITEGSYNEQFF	TGTGCCAGTAGTAAGATCACAGAGGGCTCCTACAATGAGCAGTTCTTC
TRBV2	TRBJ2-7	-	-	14	CASSEDEVLYEQYF	TGTGCCAGCAGTGAAGATGAGGTTCTCTACGAGCAGTACTTC
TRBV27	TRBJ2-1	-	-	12	CASSPGWNEQFF	TGTGCCAGCAGTCCCGGATGGAATGAGCAGTTCTTC
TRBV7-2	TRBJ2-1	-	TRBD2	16	CASSLGGSGTHNEQFF	TGTGCCAGCAGCTTAGGGGGTAGCGGGACGCACAATGAGCAGTTCTTC
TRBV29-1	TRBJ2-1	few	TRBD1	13	CSVPPGQGNEQFF	TGCAGCGTCCCCCCGGGACAGGGAAATGAGCAGTTCTTC
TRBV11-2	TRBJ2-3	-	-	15	CASSARDTSTDTQYF	TGTGCCAGCAGCGCCCGGGACACGAGCACAGATACGCAGTATTTT
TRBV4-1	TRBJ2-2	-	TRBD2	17	CASSQEVSGRGTGELFF	TGCGCCAGCAGCCAAGAGGTTAGCGGGAGGGGCACCGGGGAGCTGTTTTTT
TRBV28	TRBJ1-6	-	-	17	CASSVPTGRGRNSPLHF	TGTGCCAGCAGCGTCCCAACAGGGAGGGGGAGGAATTCACCCCTCCACTTT
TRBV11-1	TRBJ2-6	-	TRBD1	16	CASSLLQGAGANVLTF	TGTGCCAGCAGCTTATTACAGGGGGCCGGGGCCAACGTCCTGACTTTC
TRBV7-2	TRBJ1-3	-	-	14	CASSPQGNRNTIYF	TGTGCCAGCAGCCCTCAGGGAAATAGGAACACCATATATTTT
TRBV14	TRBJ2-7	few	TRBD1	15	CASSQLDRGTYEQYF	TGTGCCAGCAGCCAATTGGACAGGGGGACCTACGAGCAGTACTTC
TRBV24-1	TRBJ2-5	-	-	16	CATSDPGTRGAETQYF	TGTGCCACCAGTGATCCCGGGACAAGGGGGGCGGAGACCCAGTACTTC
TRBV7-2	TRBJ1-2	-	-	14	CASSSDARNYGYTF	TGTGCCAGCAGCTCGGACGCCAGAAACTATGGCTACACCTTC
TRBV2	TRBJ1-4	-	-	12	CASTPRDEKLFF	TGTGCCAGCACCCCCAGGGATGAAAAACTGTTTTTT
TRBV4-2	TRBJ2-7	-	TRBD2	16	CASSQAAGTSSLEQYF	TGTGCCAGCAGCCAGGCCGCCGGGACTAGCTCTCTCGAGCAGTACTTC
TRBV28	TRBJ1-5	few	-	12	CASSEGNQPQHF	TGTGCCAGCAGTGAGGGGAATCAGCCCCAGCATTTT
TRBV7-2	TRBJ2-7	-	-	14	CATAKDRSSYEQYF	TGTGCCACAGCGAAAGACAGGAGCTCCTACGAGCAGTACTTC
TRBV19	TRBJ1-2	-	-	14	CASSITGDPARYTF	TGTGCCAGTAGTATAACGGGGGACCCGGCGCGCTACACCTTC
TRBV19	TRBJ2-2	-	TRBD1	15	CASSKTGGRTGELFF	TGTGCCAGTAGTAAAACAGGGGGCCGAACCGGGGAGCTGTTTTTT
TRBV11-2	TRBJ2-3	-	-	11	CASSLGDTQYF	TGTGCCAGCAGCTTAGGAGATACGCAGTATTTT
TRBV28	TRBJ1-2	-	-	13	CASSRGTNYGYTF	TGTGCCAGCAGCCGGGGGACTAACTATGGCTACACCTTC
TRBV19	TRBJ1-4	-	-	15	CASSQTVDRDEKLFF	TGTGCCAGTAGCCAGACGGTCGACCGGGATGAAAAACTGTTTTTT
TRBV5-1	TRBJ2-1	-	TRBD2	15	CASSFTRTSGNEQFF	TGCGCCAGCAGCTTCACCCGGACTAGCGGAAATGAGCAGTTCTTC
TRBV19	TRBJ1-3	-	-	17	CASIPSHTGYLGNTIYF	TGTGCCAGTATTCCCTCCCACACAGGGTACCTTGGAAACACCATATATTTT
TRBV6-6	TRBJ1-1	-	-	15	CASSYSSGRDTEAFF	TGTGCCAGCAGTTACTCCTCTGGTAGGGACACTGAAGCTTTCTTT
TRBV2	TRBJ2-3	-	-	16	CASHKERGSRTDTQYF	TGTGCCAGCCATAAGGAGAGGGGGTCTCGCACAGATACGCAGTATTTT
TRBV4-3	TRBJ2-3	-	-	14	CASSQEGGTDTQYF	TGCGCCAGCAGCCAGGAAGGAGGGACAGATACGCAGTATTTT